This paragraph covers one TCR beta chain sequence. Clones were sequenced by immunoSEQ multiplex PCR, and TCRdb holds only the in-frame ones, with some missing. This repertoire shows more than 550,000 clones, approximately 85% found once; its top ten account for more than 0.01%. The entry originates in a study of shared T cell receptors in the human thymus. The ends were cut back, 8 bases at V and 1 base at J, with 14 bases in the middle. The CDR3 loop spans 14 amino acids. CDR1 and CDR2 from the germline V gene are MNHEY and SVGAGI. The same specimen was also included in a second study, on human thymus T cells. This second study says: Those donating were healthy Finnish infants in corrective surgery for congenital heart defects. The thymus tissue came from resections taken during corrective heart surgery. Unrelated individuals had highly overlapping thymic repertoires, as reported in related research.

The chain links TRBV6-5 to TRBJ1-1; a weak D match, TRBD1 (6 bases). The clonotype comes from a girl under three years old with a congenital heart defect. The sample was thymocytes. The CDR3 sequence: CASGQDRRNTEAFF. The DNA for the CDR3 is TGTGCCAGCGGCCAGGACAGAAGGAACACTGAAGCTTTCTTT.